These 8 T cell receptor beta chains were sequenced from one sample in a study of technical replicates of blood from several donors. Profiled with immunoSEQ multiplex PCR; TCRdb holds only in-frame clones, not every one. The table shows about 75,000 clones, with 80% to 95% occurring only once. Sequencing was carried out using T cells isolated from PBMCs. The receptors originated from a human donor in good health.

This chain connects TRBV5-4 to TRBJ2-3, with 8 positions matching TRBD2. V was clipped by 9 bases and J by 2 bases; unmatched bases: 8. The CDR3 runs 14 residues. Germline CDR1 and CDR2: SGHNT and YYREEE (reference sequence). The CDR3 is CATGRGGATDTQYF. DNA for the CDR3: TGTGCCACCGGTCGGGGGGGAGCCACAGATACGCAGTATTTT.

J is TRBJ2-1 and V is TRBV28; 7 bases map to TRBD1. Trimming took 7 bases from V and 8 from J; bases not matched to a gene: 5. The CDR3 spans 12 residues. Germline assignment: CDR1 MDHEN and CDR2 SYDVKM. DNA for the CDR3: TGTGCCAGCACCTCAGGGGGTCATGAGCAGTTCTTC. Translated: CASTSGGHEQFF.

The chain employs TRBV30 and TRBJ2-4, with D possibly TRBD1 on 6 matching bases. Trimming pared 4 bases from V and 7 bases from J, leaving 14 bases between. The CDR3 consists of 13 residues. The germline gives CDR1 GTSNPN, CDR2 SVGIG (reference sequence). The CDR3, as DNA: TGTGCCTGGAACCCGAGTAGGGGGAACATTCAGTACTTC. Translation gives CAWNPSRGNIQYF. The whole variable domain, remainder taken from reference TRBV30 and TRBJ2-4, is SQTIHQWPATLVQPVGSPLSLECTVEGTSNPNLYWYRQAAGRGLQLLFYSVGIGQISSEVPQNLSASRPQDRQFILSSKKLLLSDSGFYLCAWNPSRGNIQYFGAGTRLSVL.

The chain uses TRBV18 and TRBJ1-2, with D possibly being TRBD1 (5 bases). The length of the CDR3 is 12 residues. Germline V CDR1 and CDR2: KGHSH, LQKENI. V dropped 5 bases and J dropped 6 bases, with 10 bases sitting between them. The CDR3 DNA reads TGTGCCAGCTCAGGGGGGACGGATGGCTACACCTTC. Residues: CASSGGTDGYTF.

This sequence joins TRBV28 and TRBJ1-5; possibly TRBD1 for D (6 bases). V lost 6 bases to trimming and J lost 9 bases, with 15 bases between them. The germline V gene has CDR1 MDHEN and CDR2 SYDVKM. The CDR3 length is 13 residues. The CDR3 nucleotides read TGTGCCAGCAGGAAACCAGGGGTAGGGCCCCAGCATTTT. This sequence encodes CASRKPGVGPQHF. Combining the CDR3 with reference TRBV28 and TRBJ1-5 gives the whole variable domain DVKVTQSSRYLVKRTGEKVFLECVQDMDHENMFWYRQDPGLGLRLIYFSYDVKMKEKGDIPEGYSVSREKKERFSLILESASTNQTSMYLCASRKPGVGPQHFGDGTRLSIL.

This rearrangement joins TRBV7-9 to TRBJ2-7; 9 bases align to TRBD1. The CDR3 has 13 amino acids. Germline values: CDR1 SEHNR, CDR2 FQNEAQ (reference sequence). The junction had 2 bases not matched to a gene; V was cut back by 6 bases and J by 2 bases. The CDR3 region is CASRGQGTYEQYF. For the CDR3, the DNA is TGTGCCAGCAGAGGACAGGGGACCTACGAGCAGTACTTC.

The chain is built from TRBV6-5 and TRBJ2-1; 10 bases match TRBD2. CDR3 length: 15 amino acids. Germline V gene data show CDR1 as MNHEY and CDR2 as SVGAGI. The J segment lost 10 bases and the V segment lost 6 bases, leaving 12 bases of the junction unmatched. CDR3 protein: CASSPGLAGVGEQFF. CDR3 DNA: TGTGCCAGCAGCCCCGGGCTAGCGGGAGTAGGGGAGCAGTTCTTC.

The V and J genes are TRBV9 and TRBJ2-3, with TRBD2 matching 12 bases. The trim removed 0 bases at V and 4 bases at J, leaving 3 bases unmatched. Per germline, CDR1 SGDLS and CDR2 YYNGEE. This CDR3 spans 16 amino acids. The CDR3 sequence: CASSVGLAGVADTQYF. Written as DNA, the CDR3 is TGTGCCAGCAGCGTAGGACTAGCGGGAGTGGCAGATACGCAGTATTTT.